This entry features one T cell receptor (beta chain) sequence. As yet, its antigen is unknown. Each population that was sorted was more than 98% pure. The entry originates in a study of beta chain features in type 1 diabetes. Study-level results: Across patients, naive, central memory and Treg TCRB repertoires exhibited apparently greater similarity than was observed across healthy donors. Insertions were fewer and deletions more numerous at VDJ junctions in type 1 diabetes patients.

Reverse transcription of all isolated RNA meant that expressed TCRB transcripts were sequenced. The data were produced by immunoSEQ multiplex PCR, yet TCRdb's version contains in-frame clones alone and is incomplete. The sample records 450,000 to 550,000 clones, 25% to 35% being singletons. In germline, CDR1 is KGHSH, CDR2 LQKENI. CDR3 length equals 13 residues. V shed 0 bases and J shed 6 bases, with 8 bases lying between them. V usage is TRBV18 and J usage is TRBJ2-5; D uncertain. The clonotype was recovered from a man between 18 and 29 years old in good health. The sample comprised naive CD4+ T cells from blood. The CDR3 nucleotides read TGTGCCAGCTCACCACCAGGGTACCAGACCCAGTACTTC. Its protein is CASSPPGYQTQYF.